Listed here are 31 T cell receptor beta chains from one sample, sequenced in a study of T cell repertoires in cytomegalovirus infection. MiXCR was run by TCRdb on the reads, yielding one entry per CDR3 protein. Of approximately 700,000 distinct CDR3 sequences detected, 35% appear once; the ten largest clones hold under 3.5%. The sample was PBMCs. These receptors all come from a human donor in good health (CMV status not recorded). Some clones in this sample may be carry-over from other donors' samples.

This clonotype was detected a few times. V usage is TRBV6-6 and J usage is TRBJ2-7; 10 nucleotides line up with TRBD1. Germline CDR1 reads MNHNY; CDR2 reads SVGAGI (reference sequence). V shed 6 bases, J shed 5 bases, and the junction held 4 bases outside the gene matches. CDR3 length: 13 amino acids. The CDR3 protein is CASRWTGGDEQYF. For the CDR3, the DNA is TGTGCCAGCAGATGGACAGGGGGGGACGAGCAGTACTTC.

The V gene is TRBV6-5, the J gene TRBJ2-7; the D gene is possibly TRBD1 (6 bases). The CDR3 covers 14 residues. V lost 6 bases and J 3 bases, leaving 15 bases between the germline ends. Per the germline V gene, CDR1 is MNHEY and CDR2 is SVGAGI. The CDR3 nucleotides are TGTGCCAGCAGCTCCCGGGACACTCTCTACGAGCAGTACTTC. Amino acids: CASSSRDTLYEQYF.

J is TRBJ1-5 and V is TRBV10-3, with D possibly being TRBD1 (6 bases). Germline values: CDR1 ENHRY, CDR2 SYGVKD. Trimming removed 5 bases from V and 4 bases from J, with 12 bases in between. The CDR3 is 14 amino acids. The CDR3 DNA follows: TGTGCCATCAGTAAGGACAGCCAGAATCAGCCCCAGCATTTT. Amino acid sequence: CAISKDSQNQPQHF.

This clonotype was seen more than once but under ten times. This rearrangement joins TRBV20-1 to TRBJ2-5; the D is unclear. The ends were cut back, 3 bases at V and 1 base at J, with 9 bases in the middle. Germline V CDR1 and CDR2: DFQATT, SNEGSKA (reference sequence). This CDR3 is 13 amino acids long. The CDR3 DNA is TGCAGTGCTAGCAGGAGCCTCCAAGAGACCCAGTACTTC. This sequence encodes CSASRSLQETQYF.

This clonotype was picked up a small number of times. This chain uses TRBV28 with TRBJ2-6, with D possibly being TRBD1 or TRBD2 (5 bases each). The CDR3 is made up of 19 amino acids. Germline V CDR1 and CDR2: MDHEN, SYDVKM. Trimming cost V 7 bases and J 0 bases, with 22 bases left between them. The CDR3 sequence: CASNSPGRNFGSGANVLTF. The CDR3 DNA sequence: TGTGCCAGCAACTCCCCGGGACGGAATTTTGGCTCTGGGGCCAACGTCCTGACTTTC.

In its sample, this clonotype was seen a few times. The V and J genes are TRBV7-9 and TRBJ1-2; D possibly corresponds to TRBD1 (5 bases). Trimming took 5 bases from V and 0 from J, leaving 16 bases between them. CDR1 and CDR2 (germline): SEHNR, FQNEAQ (reference sequence). The CDR3 covers 16 residues. In DNA, the CDR3 is TGTGCCAGCAGCCTCGACGCGGACACCACTAACTATGGCTACACCTTC. It translates to CASSLDADTTNYGYTF. The full variable domain, in which reference TRBV7-9 and TRBJ1-2 provide the parts outside the CDR3, is DTGVSQNPRHKITKRGQNVTFRCDPISEHNRLYWYRQTLGQGPEFLTYFQNEAQLEKSRLLSDRFSAERPKGSFSTLEIQRTEQGDSAMYLCASSLDADTTNYGYTFGSGTRLTVV.

This clonotype turned up a few times. This chain connects TRBV7-9 to TRBJ2-7; TRBD1 agrees at 9 bases. This CDR3 spans 15 amino acids. With V trimmed by 5 bases and J by 3 bases, 8 bases remained unmatched. Germline lookup yields CDR1 SEHNR and CDR2 FQNEAQ (reference sequence). CDR3 sequence (DNA): TGTGCCAGCAGCCGTCGGGACAGGGATATCTACGAGCAGTACTTC. It translates to CASSRRDRDIYEQYF.

The chain recombines TRBV25-1 with TRBJ2-2; D is ambiguous. The CDR3 has 13 amino acids. Germline CDR1 is MGHDK and CDR2 is SYGVNS. The V end lost 2 bases, the J end lost 5 bases, and 6 bases lay between the germline ends. DNA of the CDR3: TGTGCCAGCAGTGAAGACCTGACCGGGGAGCTGTTTTTT. Encoded protein: CASSEDLTGELFF.

In its sample, this clonotype was seen a few times. This chain connects TRBV20-1 to TRBJ1-2, with D perhaps matching TRBD1 (5 bases). The V gene's germline CDR1 is DFQATT and CDR2 SNEGSKA (reference sequence). V lost 0 bases and J 3 bases, leaving 5 bases between the germline ends. The CDR3 is 12 residues long. CDR3 region: CSARDRDYGYTF. The CDR3 region has the DNA TGCAGTGCTAGAGACAGGGACTATGGCTACACCTTC.

The chain combines TRBV2 with TRBJ1-5; maybe TRBD1 (5 bases). Germline V gene lookup returns CDR1 SNHLY and CDR2 FYNNEI. The CDR3 loop spans 13 amino acids. V was trimmed by 9 bases and J by 3 bases, leaving 12 bases between them. CDR3 sequence: CASLTGLNQPQHF. The CDR3 DNA reads TGTGCCAGTCTCACAGGCCTCAATCAGCCCCAGCATTTT.

This clonotype occurred once. The chain has TRBV28 and TRBJ1-6; D gene unclear. Looked up from germline, CDR1 is MDHEN and CDR2 is SYDVKM. Trimming removed 7 bases at V and 4 bases at J, with 11 bases between. The CDR3 is 14 residues long. CDR3 in DNA: TGTGCCAGCACGGGAACAGATTATAATTCACCCCTCCACTTT. Residues: CASTGTDYNSPLHF.

This clonotype was observed a handful of times. The chain links TRBV7-6 to TRBJ1-4; 10 bases are shared with TRBD1. Trimming at V came to 5 bases and at J to 8 bases, leaving 8 bases not matched to a gene. Germline-derived CDR1 and CDR2 are SGHVS and FNYEAQ. There are 15 residues in the CDR3. In DNA form, the CDR3 reads TGTGCCAGCAGCAACACCGGGACAGGGGAGGAAAAACTGTTTTTT. Translation: CASSNTGTGEEKLFF.

This chain connects TRBV5-1 to TRBJ1-2; D is possibly TRBD1 (5 bases). Germline V gives CDR1 SGHRS, CDR2 YFSETQ. This CDR3 region has 14 residues. V lost 7 bases and J 4 bases, leaving 17 bases between the germline ends. In DNA, the CDR3 is TGCGCCAGCGACCGGGACGGAAAAGGCTATGGCTACACCTTC. This encodes CASDRDGKGYGYTF.

This chain links TRBV6-1 with TRBJ2-3; tentative D call: TRBD2 (6 bases). The CDR3 is 12 amino acids. CDR1 and CDR2 from the germline V gene are MNHNS and SASEGT. Trimming left V 7 bases short and J 8 bases short, with 13 bases between. The CDR3 DNA reads TGTGCCAGCAACCCGGGGAGGCGTACGCAGTATTTT. The encoded protein is CASNPGRRTQYF.

This clonotype was counted many times. The rearrangement joins TRBV28 to TRBJ2-3; 11 bases match TRBD2. The V gene end was trimmed by 6 bases and the J gene end by 2 bases; junction bases not matched to a gene: 7. CDR1 MDHEN and CDR2 SYDVKM come from the germline V gene. The CDR3 is 16 amino acids. CDR3 in DNA: TGTGCCAGCAGAACCCTAGCGGGGGGAGCCACAGATACGCAGTATTTT. Its protein product is CASRTLAGGATDTQYF.

The chain links TRBV19 to TRBJ2-1; weak D call: TRBD2 (5 bases). The length of the CDR3 is 15 residues. Trimming pared 4 bases from V and 8 bases from J, leaving 18 bases between. Germline V gives CDR1 LNHDA, CDR2 SQIVND (reference sequence). This chain's CDR3 is CASSSPDIPRDEQFF. Here the CDR3 DNA reads TGTGCCAGTAGTAGTCCAGATATACCGAGGGATGAGCAGTTCTTC.

V and J are TRBV2 and TRBJ1-2; TRBD1 matches at 7 bases. The CDR3 is 12 amino acids. The V and J ends lost 9 bases and 4 bases, in that order; junction bases with no gene match: 5. Germline CDR1 is SNHLY and CDR2 is FYNNEI. Here the CDR3 reads CARRDSRYGYTF. CDR3 coding DNA: TGTGCCAGGAGGGACAGCCGCTATGGCTACACCTTC.

This sequence joins TRBV7-9 and TRBJ2-7; 15 nucleotides agree with TRBD2. CDR1 and CDR2 from the germline V gene are SEHNR and FQNEAQ (reference sequence). The CDR3 totals 16 residues. After removal of 5 bases from V and 6 bases from J, the junction contained 8 bases not matched to a gene. The CDR3 DNA follows: TGTGCCAGCAGCCAACCCACGGGACTAGCGGGGGGCGAGCAGTACTTC. Amino acids: CASSQPTGLAGGEQYF.

This clonotype was observed once. The V gene is TRBV7-9, the J gene TRBJ2-7; D perhaps matches TRBD2 (6 bases). CDR1 and CDR2 (germline): SEHNR, FQNEAQ (reference sequence). Deletions cut 5 bases from V and 7 bases from J, with 21 bases between. The CDR3 has 15 residues. The CDR3 spells CASSPGYGSREEQYF. The CDR3 coding sequence is TGTGCCAGCAGCCCGGGGTACGGGTCCCGGGAGGAGCAGTACTTC.

This clonotype came up a few times. The chain couples TRBV6-1 to TRBJ2-7, with 7 bases aligning to TRBD1. Germline CDR1 is MNHNS and CDR2 is SASEGT. The CDR3 is made up of 15 amino acids. With V trimmed by 5 bases and J by 4 bases, 11 bases remained unmatched. The CDR3 spells CASSWGTAGTYEQYF. Here the CDR3 DNA reads TGTGCCAGCAGTTGGGGGACAGCTGGGACATACGAGCAGTACTTC.

Ten or more counts support this clonotype. The J gene is TRBJ1-2, the V gene TRBV28, with 7 nucleotides matching TRBD1. CDR3 length equals 15 residues. In germline, CDR1 is MDHEN, CDR2 SYDVKM. V dropped 2 bases and J dropped 6; count of bases not matched to a gene: 9. CDR3 sequence (DNA): TGTGCCAGCAGTTTACAGTTCGGCAGGGGGAATGGCTACACCTTC. Amino acids: CASSLQFGRGNGYTF.

This clonotype has a handful of counts. The rearrangement joins TRBV7-2 to TRBJ2-6; TRBD1 agrees at 7 bases. CDR1 and CDR2 from the germline V gene are SGHTA and FQGNSA. With V trimmed by 1 base and J by 0 bases, 6 bases remained unmatched. This CDR3 comprises 18 residues. The CDR3 loop reads CASSLGYRGRSGANVLTF. The CDR3 region has the DNA TGTGCCAGCAGCTTAGGTTACAGGGGCCGCTCTGGGGCCAACGTCCTGACTTTC. Full variable domain (remainder filled in from reference TRBV7-2 and TRBJ2-6): GAGVSQSPSNKVTEKGKDVELRCDPISGHTALYWYRQSLGQGLEFLIYFQGNSAPDKSGLPSDRFSAERTGGSVSTLTIQRTQQEDSAVYLCASSLGYRGRSGANVLTFGAGSRLTVL.

Details on this clonotype: A much larger clone differs from this one at a single base, so this may be a read error. The chain links TRBV7-2 to TRBJ2-3, with TRBD2 matching 8 bases. With 1 base clipped from V and 6 bases from J, the junction kept 15 bases outside the gene matches. The CDR3 totals 18 residues. CDR1 and CDR2 from the germline V gene are SGHTA and FQGNSA. The CDR3 nucleotides read TGTGCCAGCAGCTTAGTCCCTAGCGGGTCCGCCGGGGACGATACGCAGTATTTT. It translates to CASSLVPSGSAGDDTQYF.

As regards this clonotype: Because it lacks the conserved phenylalanine or tryptophan at the end, this CDR3 is likely a read error. The genes are TRBV28 and TRBJ2-1; 10 bases map to TRBD2. This CDR3 spans 15 amino acids. Per germline, CDR1 MDHEN and CDR2 SYDVKM. J was trimmed by 4 bases and V by 6 bases; bases with no gene match: 6. CDR3 region: CASRGGLAVYNEQFL. In DNA, the CDR3 is TGTGCCAGCAGAGGAGGACTAGCGGTTTACAATGAGCAGTTCTTA.

The rearrangement links TRBV11-2 to TRBJ1-5; 8 bases line up with TRBD1. The germline CDR1 and CDR2 sequences are SGHAT and FQNNGV. V dropped 5 bases and J dropped 8; count of bases not matched to a gene: 5. The CDR3 consists of 13 residues. The CDR3 protein is CASSVGQAEPQHF. The CDR3 region has the DNA TGTGCCAGCAGCGTGGGACAGGCGGAGCCCCAGCATTTT. Using reference TRBV11-2 and TRBJ1-5 for the parts outside the CDR3, the full variable domain is EAGVAQSPRYKIIEKRQSVAFWCNPISGHATLYWYQQILGQGPKLLIQFQNNGVVDDSQLPKDRFSAERLKGVDSTLKIQPAKLEDSAVYLCASSVGQAEPQHFGDGTRLSIL.

This chain uses TRBV11-2 with TRBJ1-6, with 9 positions matching TRBD1. Germline-derived CDR1 and CDR2 are SGHAT and FQNNGV. With 5 bases clipped from V and 7 bases from J, the junction kept 15 bases outside the gene matches. CDR3 size: 18 residues. The CDR3 bases are TGTGCCAGCAGCCGCCCGCTCGGGACAGGGCTTAGAAATTCACCCCTCCACTTT. Amino acids: CASSRPLGTGLRNSPLHF.

This clonotype was picked up many times. The chain has TRBV5-6 and TRBJ1-5; 8 positions agree with TRBD1. From germline, CDR1 is SGHDT and CDR2 YYEEEE. The CDR3 length is 16 residues. J gave up 1 base and V 1 base, and 4 bases lay outside the gene matches. Here the CDR3 reads CASSLWGQVSNQPQHF. The CDR3 nucleotides are TGTGCCAGCAGCTTGTGGGGACAGGTCAGCAATCAGCCCCAGCATTTT.

This clonotype showed up just a few times. This rearrangement joins TRBV6-6 to TRBJ1-5, with a tentative D call TRBD1 (6 bases). The CDR3 length is 15 residues. V shed 2 bases and J shed 3 bases, with 11 bases lying between them. Germline loops: CDR1 MNHNY, CDR2 SVGAGI (reference sequence). This CDR3 reads CASSYRGAVNQPQHF. The DNA of the CDR3 is TGTGCCAGCAGTTACCGGGGGGCGGTCAATCAGCCCCAGCATTTT.

The chain has TRBV12-3 or TRBV12-4 and TRBJ1-6; 7 positions agree with TRBD1. The CDR3 is 18 residues long. Trimming cost V 3 bases and J 9 bases; bases outside gene matches: 17. The CDR3: CASSFGAGGWPAGSPLHF. The CDR3 bases are TGTGCCAGCAGTTTTGGGGCAGGGGGATGGCCTGCAGGTTCACCCCTCCACTTT.

This clonotype showed up just once. The chain recombines TRBV28 with TRBJ2-4; perhaps D is TRBD1 or TRBD2 (5 bases each). The CDR3 totals 16 residues. CDR1 is MDHEN, CDR2 SYDVKM, per germline. The V gene lost 5 bases and the J gene lost 6 bases, with 20 bases spanning the gap. CDR3: CASSPPGPTIGNIQYF. CDR3 coding DNA: TGTGCCAGCAGTCCCCCGGGACCGACAATTGGAAACATTCAGTACTTC.

The chain has TRBV4-1 and TRBJ1-5, with 7 bases that match TRBD1. CDR1 MGHRA and CDR2 YSYEKL come from the germline V gene. The length of the CDR3 is 17 residues. The J segment lost 9 bases and the V segment lost 1 base, leaving 15 bases of the junction unmatched. CDR3 coding DNA: TGCGCCAGCAGCCAAGTCCTATTTCGACAGGGCGGATGGCCCCAGCATTTT. Protein product: CASSQVLFRQGGWPQHF.